The text below deals with one T cell receptor beta chain. This receptor's antigen is unknown. The junction and the germline gene differ at one end; a read error may be behind it. This sample is part of a study of T cell repertoires in cytomegalovirus infection (dated by TCRdb to between 2018 and 2021). In terms of the full investigation: Donor HLA type was relevant to the analysis, because carriage of CMV infection together with the matching HLA type was indicated by public TCR beta signatures.

Sequencer: Illumina HiSeq 1500. The public reads were quality trimmed at Q25 with fastp and then assembled into clones with MiXCR by TCRdb, keeping productive beta chains. Here each entry gathers all rows of one CDR3 protein and keeps the most common genes and DNA. The sample profile shows roughly 630,000 distinct CDR3 sequences; roughly a quarter of them were found once. 8% of the sample lies in the top ten. Here is what the overall study found, with its caveats: In the ex vivo response, HLA-C-restricted CMV-specific TCR beta clonotypes were dominant, and in two of eight donors the single most frequent clonotype came from this HLA-C-restricted group. In both this cohort and an independent cohort of over 350 donors, the cumulative frequency of public TCR beta family members distinguished carriers of CMV infection plus the relevant HLA type.

CDR1 is given as SEHNR and CDR2 as FQNEAQ, both from the germline V gene (reference sequence). The CDR3 has 14 amino acids, counting the end cysteine and phenylalanine. The only DNA kept is the CDR3, 42 bases in frame from the first base. The sequence is built from TRBV7-9 and TRBJ1-3; the D gene is possibly TRBD1, with 6 bases matching. This receptor was obtained from a human donor in good health (CMV status not recorded). Some clones in this sample may be carry-over from other donors' samples. The sequenced sample was CD8+ T cells from PBMCs. The DNA sequence reads TGTGCCAGCACCTTAGGGGGAACTGGAAACACCATATATTTT. It encodes CASTLGGTGNTIYF.